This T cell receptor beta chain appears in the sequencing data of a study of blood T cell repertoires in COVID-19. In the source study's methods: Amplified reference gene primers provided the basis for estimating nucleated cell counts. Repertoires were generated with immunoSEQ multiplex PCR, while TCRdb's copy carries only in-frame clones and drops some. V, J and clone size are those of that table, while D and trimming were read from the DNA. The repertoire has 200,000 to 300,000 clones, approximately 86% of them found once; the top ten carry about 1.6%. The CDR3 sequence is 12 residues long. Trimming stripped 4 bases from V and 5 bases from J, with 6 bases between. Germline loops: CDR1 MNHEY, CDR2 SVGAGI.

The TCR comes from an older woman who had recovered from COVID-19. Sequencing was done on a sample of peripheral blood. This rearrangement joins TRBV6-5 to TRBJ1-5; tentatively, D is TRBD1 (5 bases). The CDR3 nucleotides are TGTGCCAGCAGTTCACAGGATCAGCCCCAGCATTTT. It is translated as CASSSQDQPQHF.